These 2 T cell receptor beta chains originate from one sample sequenced in a study of blood T cell repertoires in COVID-19. Repertoires were generated with immunoSEQ multiplex PCR, while TCRdb's copy carries only in-frame clones and drops some. The table lists about 280,000 clones, 75% to 85% of them singletons, with approximately 5% in the top ten. The sample was peripheral blood. The source is a man between 45 and 60 years old with active or convalescent COVID-19.

The gene calls are TRBV19 and TRBJ1-6; 8 nucleotides line up with TRBD1. The CDR3 consists of 14 residues. Per germline, CDR1 LNHDA and CDR2 SQIVND (reference sequence). With 6 bases clipped from V and 5 bases from J, the junction kept 3 bases outside the gene matches. In DNA, the CDR3 is TGTGCCAGTAGAGACAGGGGCGATAATTCACCCCTCCACTTT. Residues: CASRDRGDNSPLHF.

J is TRBJ2-1 and V is TRBV9; D may be TRBD1 (5 bases). V was pared by 3 bases and J by 0 bases, with 19 bases between. The CDR3 loop spans 18 amino acids. In germline, CDR1 is SGDLS, CDR2 YYNGEE. The CDR3 DNA reads TGTGCCAGCAGCGGACAGCGCTCATCCGGTAGCTCCTACAATGAGCAGTTCTTC. It specifies CASSGQRSSGSSYNEQFF.